The entry below gives a single TCR beta chain sequence along with its context. The data are from a study of blood T cell repertoires in COVID-19. Study context: In each case, the material was cDNA or gDNA derived from T cells, B-cell-depleted T cells, or PBMCs.

Those enrolled in Seattle joined during active infection and were followed longitudinally afterward. V was cut by 8 bases and J by 0 bases, with 17 bases left in between. Germline CDR1 is SGHAT and CDR2 is FQNNGV. The CDR3 length is 16 residues. In the original workflow: How many nucleated cells were present was estimated from reference gene primer amplification. Sequencing used immunoSEQ multiplex PCR; TCRdb keeps in-frame clones, though not all of them. D and trimming were read from the DNA, whereas the V and J calls and clone size are those reported in that table. Among 100,000 to 150,000 clones listed, 81% were seen once.

Specimen: peripheral blood. This clonotype was sampled from a man aged 30 to 45 with COVID-19, enrolled during active disease. The chain uses TRBV11-2 and TRBJ1-3; no reliable D call. This CDR3 is CASGAISSVSGNTIYF. CDR3 nucleotide sequence: TGTGCCAGCGGAGCTATCTCCTCAGTCTCTGGAAACACCATATATTTT.